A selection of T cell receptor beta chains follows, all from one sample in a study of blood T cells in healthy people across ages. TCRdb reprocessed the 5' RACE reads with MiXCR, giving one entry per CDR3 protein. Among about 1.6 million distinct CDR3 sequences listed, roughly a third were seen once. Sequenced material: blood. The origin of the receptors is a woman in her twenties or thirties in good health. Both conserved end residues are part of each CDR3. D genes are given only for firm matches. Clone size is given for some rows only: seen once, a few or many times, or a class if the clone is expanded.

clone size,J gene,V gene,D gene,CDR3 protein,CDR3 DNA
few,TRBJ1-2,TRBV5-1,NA,CASSSRGQGGYGYTF,TGCGCCAGCAGCTCCCGTGGGCAAGGGGGGTATGGCTACACCTTC
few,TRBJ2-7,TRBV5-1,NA,CASSFGVTPTYEQYF,TGCGCCAGCAGCTTTGGGGTGACCCCTACCTACGAGCAGTACTTC
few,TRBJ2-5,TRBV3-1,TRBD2,CASSHSGGNQETQYF,TGTGCCAGCAGCCATAGCGGGGGAAACCAAGAGACCCAGTACTTC
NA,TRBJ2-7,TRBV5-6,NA,CASSRTAKLILYEQYF,TGTGCCAGCAGTCGGACAGCTAAACTGATTCTCTACGAGCAGTACTTC
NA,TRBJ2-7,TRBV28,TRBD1,CASSVRQGPQYF,TGTGCCAGCAGCGTCAGACAGGGTCCCCAGTACTTC
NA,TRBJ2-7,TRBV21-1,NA,CASSSRGTSYEQYF,TGTGCCAGCAGCAGCAGGGGAACCTCCTACGAGCAGTACTTC
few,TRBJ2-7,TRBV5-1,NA,CASMPALGRNYEQYF,TGCGCCAGTATGCCCGCATTAGGGCGGAACTACGAGCAGTACTTC
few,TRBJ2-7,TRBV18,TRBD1,CASSPLQGAYEQYF,TGTGCCAGCTCACCGTTACAGGGGGCATACGAGCAGTACTTC
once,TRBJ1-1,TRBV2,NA,CASSQDSAATEAFF,TGTGCCAGCAGTCAAGACAGCGCAGCCACTGAAGCTTTCTTT
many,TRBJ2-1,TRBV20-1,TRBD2,CSASISGGNNEQFF,TGCAGTGCTAGTATTAGCGGGGGAAACAATGAGCAGTTCTTC
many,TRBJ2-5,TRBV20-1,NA,CSAGFGQVQETQYF,TGCAGTGCCGGCTTCGGCCAGGTCCAAGAGACCCAGTACTTC
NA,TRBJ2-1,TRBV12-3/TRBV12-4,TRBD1,CASSAGQGEGYEQFF,TGTGCCAGCAGTGCGGGACAGGGGGAAGGGTATGAGCAGTTCTTC
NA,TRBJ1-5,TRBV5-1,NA,CASSLDFSGQPQHF,TGCGCCAGCAGCTTGGATTTCTCGGGTCAGCCCCAGCATTTT
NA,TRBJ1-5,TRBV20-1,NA,CSASSPYGNQPQHF,TGCAGTGCTAGTTCCCCGTACGGCAATCAGCCCCAGCATTTT
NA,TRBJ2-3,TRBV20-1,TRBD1,CSASKRQGPTDTQYF,TGCAGTGCTAGTAAGAGACAGGGACCCACAGATACGCAGTATTTT
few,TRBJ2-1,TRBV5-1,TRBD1,CASTKDRGFYNEQFF,TGCGCCAGCACCAAGGACAGGGGATTCTACAATGAGCAGTTCTTC
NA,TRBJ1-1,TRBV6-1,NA,CASSEYRVDDTEAFF,TGTGCCAGCAGCGAATACAGGGTGGATGACACTGAAGCTTTCTTT
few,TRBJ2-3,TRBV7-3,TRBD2,CASSLTASGGAVTDTQYF,TGTGCCAGCAGCTTAACCGCTAGCGGGGGGGCGGTAACAGATACGCAGTATTTT
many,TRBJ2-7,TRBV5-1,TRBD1,CASSLAGQGVHEQYF,TGCGCCAGCAGCTTGGCAGGACAGGGAGTCCACGAGCAGTACTTC
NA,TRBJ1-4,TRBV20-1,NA,CSARVAMTNEKLFF,TGCAGTGCTAGAGTCGCCATGACTAATGAAAAACTGTTTTTT
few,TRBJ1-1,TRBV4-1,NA,CASSQERNRVNTEAFF,TGCGCCAGCAGCCAAGAACGAAACAGGGTGAACACTGAAGCTTTCTTT
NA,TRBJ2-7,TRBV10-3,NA,CAISDASGQYF,TGTGCCATCAGTGACGCGAGCGGGCAGTACTTC
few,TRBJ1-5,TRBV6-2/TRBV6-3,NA,CASSTGGWGQPQHF,TGTGCCAGCAGTACGGGGGGCTGGGGGCAGCCCCAGCATTTT
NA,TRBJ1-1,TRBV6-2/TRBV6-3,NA,CASTTGSRAFF,TGTGCCAGCACTACAGGGTCGAGAGCTTTCTTT
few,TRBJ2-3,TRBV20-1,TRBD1,CSASRGTGSDTQYF,TGCAGTGCTAGCAGAGGGACAGGGTCAGATACGCAGTATTTT
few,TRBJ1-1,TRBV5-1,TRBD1,CASSLTGGPINTEAFF,TGCGCCAGCAGCTTGACAGGGGGCCCGATAAACACTGAAGCTTTCTTT
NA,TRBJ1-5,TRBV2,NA,CASSEDSKPYQPQHF,TGTGCCAGCAGTGAAGACAGCAAACCTTATCAGCCCCAGCATTTT
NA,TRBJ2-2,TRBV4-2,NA,CASSPGMGANTGELFF,TGTGCCAGCAGCCCAGGTATGGGAGCCAACACCGGGGAGCTGTTTTTT
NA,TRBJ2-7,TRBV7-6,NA,CASSSRSSAGYEQYF,TGTGCCAGCAGCTCCCGGTCGAGCGCAGGCTACGAGCAGTACTTC
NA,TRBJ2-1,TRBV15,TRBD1,CATSRNIGQGDDEQFF,TGTGCCACCAGCAGGAACATCGGACAGGGGGACGATGAGCAGTTCTTC
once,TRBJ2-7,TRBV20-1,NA,CSPVESPRARYEQYF,TGCAGTCCTGTGGAGAGCCCTCGCGCCCGGTACGAGCAGTACTTC
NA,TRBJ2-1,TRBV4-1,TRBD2,CASSQQRGDHYNEQFF,TGCGCCAGCAGCCAACAGCGGGGGGACCACTACAATGAGCAGTTCTTC
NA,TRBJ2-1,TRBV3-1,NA,CASSQGPGGGDEQFF,TGTGCCAGCAGCCAGGGCCCCGGGGGCGGCGATGAGCAGTTCTTC
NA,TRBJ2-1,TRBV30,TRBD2,CAWSVRGLAANNEQFF,TGTGCCTGGAGTGTACGTGGACTAGCGGCAAACAATGAGCAGTTCTTC
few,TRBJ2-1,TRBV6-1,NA,CASSEPYPRDTQYNEQFF,TGTGCCAGCAGTGAACCGTATCCACGGGACACTCAATACAATGAGCAGTTCTTC
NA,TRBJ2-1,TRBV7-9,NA,CASSFTRGSNEQFF,TGTGCCAGCAGCTTTACGAGGGGATCCAATGAGCAGTTCTTC
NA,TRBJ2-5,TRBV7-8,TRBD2,CASSLATSGRAETQYF,TGTGCCAGCAGCTTAGCCACTAGCGGGAGGGCGGAGACCCAGTACTTC
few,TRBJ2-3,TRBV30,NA,CAWRGTDTQYF,TGTGCCTGGAGGGGAACAGATACGCAGTATTTT
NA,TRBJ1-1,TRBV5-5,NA,CASSSTTGLNTEAFF,TGTGCCAGCAGCTCCACCACCGGGTTGAACACTGAAGCTTTCTTT
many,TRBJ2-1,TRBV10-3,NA,CAISVGGPNEQFF,TGTGCCATCAGTGTTGGCGGACCAAATGAGCAGTTCTTC
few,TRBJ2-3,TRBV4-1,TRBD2,CASSQDTSGGAWSQYF,TGCGCCAGCAGCCAAGATACTAGCGGGGGGGCTTGGTCGCAGTATTTT
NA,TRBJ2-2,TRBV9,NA,CASSVEITGELFF,TGTGCCAGCAGCGTAGAAATCACCGGGGAGCTGTTTTTT
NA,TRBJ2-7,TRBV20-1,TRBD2,CGASRLAGGGGQLHEQYF,TGCGGTGCTAGTCGCCTAGCGGGGGGAGGGGGCCAGTTACACGAGCAGTACTTC
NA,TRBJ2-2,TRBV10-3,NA,CAISHGGPNTGELFF,TGTGCCATCAGCCACGGGGGGCCGAACACCGGGGAGCTGTTTTTT
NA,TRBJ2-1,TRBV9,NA,CASSGEGSPHEQFF,TGTGCCAGCAGCGGAGAGGGGTCACCCCATGAGCAGTTCTTC
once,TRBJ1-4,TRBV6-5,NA,CASRTTQEGHGKLFF,TGTGCCAGCAGGACCACTCAGGAGGGACATGGGAAACTGTTTTTT